The clone carrying this TCR beta chain has at least ten counts. Clinicians diagnosed patients from clinical symptoms, serum thyroxine and TRAb, thyroid ultrasound and orbital computed tomography. Authors of the study amplified TCR beta CDR3 regions from RNA transcripts. TCR CDR3 underwent first-round RT-PCR with the HTBI primer set. A single record per CDR3 protein comes from TCRdb applying MiXCR to the multiplex PCR reads. The sample consists of 250,000 to 300,000 distinct CDR3 sequences, roughly an eighth of them appearing once. This sample stems from a study of T cells in Graves' hyperthyroidism and ophthalmopathy. The germline V and J ends were trimmed by 5 bases and 5 bases, with 12 bases remaining between them. This CDR3 is 13 amino acids long. In germline, CDR1 is SNHLY, CDR2 FYNNEI.

The sample was blood. V and J are TRBV2 and TRBJ2-5; D is ambiguous. The TCR was taken from a woman between 35 and 50 years old with Graves' hyperthyroidism. For the CDR3, the DNA is TGTGCCAGCAGTAGGCGGTTTTCGGAGACCCAGTACTTC. Its protein is CASSRRFSETQYF.